The 11 T cell receptor beta chains given below trace back to one sample, sequenced in a study of CD8 T cells in ankylosing spondylitis. TCRdb processed the 5' RACE reads anew with MiXCR; each CDR3 protein has one entry. Of about 320,000 distinct CDR3 sequences listed, 11% are singletons. Sequenced input: blood, either unsorted or a sorted T cell fraction (not recorded which). The source is a female donor with ankylosing spondylitis or in good health (not recorded which).

Ten or more counts support this clonotype. Its ends do not fully match the called genes, so a read error is possible. The V and J genes are TRBV20-1 and TRBJ2-7, with 8 bases matching TRBD1. Germline CDR1 and CDR2: DFQATT and SNEGSKA (reference sequence). CDR3 size: 12 residues. CDR3 in DNA: TGCAGCGCTAGACAGGGGAGCCACGAGCAGTACTTC. It yields the protein CSARQGSHEQYF.

This chain links TRBV6-2 or TRBV6-3 with TRBJ1-2; D uncertain. Deletions cut 6 bases from V and 7 bases from J, with 9 bases between. CDR1 is MNHEY and CDR2 is SVGEGT in the germline V gene. The CDR3 loop spans 11 amino acids. The CDR3 sequence is CASSQGVGYTF. DNA of the CDR3: TGTGCCAGCAGCCAAGGAGTTGGCTACACCTTC.

This clonotype was seen at least ten times. The chain employs TRBV27 and TRBJ2-7; no clear D. CDR3 size: 15 residues. Germline-derived CDR1 and CDR2 are MNHEY and SMNVEV (reference sequence). V lost 7 bases and J lost 4, with 20 bases in between. In DNA, the CDR3 is TGTGCCAGCAACCATCGGACGCGCCAAGGGTACGAGCAGTACTTC. This translates into CASNHRTRQGYEQYF.

At least ten counts were recorded for this clonotype. This rearrangement joins TRBV20-1 to TRBJ1-5; D is undetermined. This CDR3 is 16 amino acids long. Germline assignment: CDR1 DFQATT and CDR2 SNEGSKA (reference sequence). V lost 3 bases and J 2 bases, leaving 17 bases between the germline ends. The CDR3 loop reads CSASAIGGLGNQPQHF. DNA for the CDR3: TGCAGTGCTAGTGCCATCGGTGGACTGGGCAATCAGCCCCAGCATTTT.

This clonotype was seen more than once but under ten times. This sequence joins TRBV7-2 and TRBJ2-1; the D call may be TRBD1 or TRBD2 (7 bases each). The V and J ends lost 4 bases and 10 bases respectively, with 14 bases between them. This CDR3 region has 13 residues. From germline, CDR1 is SGHTA and CDR2 FQGNSA. The CDR3 reads CASSSQGRDEQFF. In DNA, the CDR3 is TGTGCCAGCAGCTCACAGGGGAGGGACGAGCAGTTCTTC.

The chain employs TRBV20-1 and TRBJ2-3, with D possibly TRBD2 on 5 matching bases. Trimming took off 7 bases at V and 2 bases at J, with 19 bases between the two ends. The CDR3 has 15 residues. Germline V gene sequence: CDR1 DFQATT, CDR2 SNEGSKA (reference sequence). This chain's CDR3 is CSVHRARGLTDTQYF. The DNA of the CDR3 is TGCAGTGTCCACCGGGCCCGCGGGCTCACAGATACGCAGTATTTT.

This clonotype was counted a few times. V gene TRBV7-9 combines with J gene TRBJ2-3, with D possibly TRBD2 on 5 matching bases. From germline, CDR1 is SEHNR and CDR2 FQNEAQ (reference sequence). The germline V and J ends were trimmed by 5 bases and 0 bases, with 15 bases remaining between them. The CDR3 is 16 amino acids. The DNA for the CDR3 is TGTGCCAGCAGCCCCCCCCTCAAGCGGAGCACAGATACGCAGTATTTT. Its translation: CASSPPLKRSTDTQYF.

This clonotype showed up many times. The chain employs TRBV11-2 and TRBJ2-5; D is ambiguous. CDR1 SGHAT and CDR2 FQNNGV come from the germline V gene. The CDR3 totals 14 residues. Trimming shortened V by 4 bases and J by 1 base, and 10 bases separated the two germline ends. This CDR3 reads CASSSRLGQETQYF. The CDR3 region has the DNA TGTGCCAGCAGCTCGAGACTGGGCCAAGAGACCCAGTACTTC.

This clonotype was recorded at least ten times. V gene TRBV5-1 combines with J gene TRBJ2-1; 9 bases are shared with TRBD1. The ends lost 6 bases at V and 5 bases at J; junction bases unmatched: 9. The germline V gene has CDR1 SGHRS and CDR2 YFSETQ. The CDR3 is made up of 15 amino acids. The chain's CDR3 is CASNPTGTGNNEQFF. CDR3 coding DNA: TGCGCCAGCAACCCAACCGGGACAGGGAACAATGAGCAGTTCTTC.

There are a few counts of this clonotype. This CDR3 reads CASSQLYEQYF. In DNA form, the CDR3 reads TGTGCCAGCAGCCAGCTATACGAGCAGTACTTC. V is TRBV14 and J is TRBJ2-7; D is uncertain. CDR3 length: 11 residues. From germline, CDR1 is SGHDN and CDR2 FVKESK. V lost 3 bases and J 4 bases, leaving 4 bases between the germline ends.

This chain uses TRBV20-1 with TRBJ2-1; D is perhaps TRBD2 (6 bases). Germline values: CDR1 DFQATT, CDR2 SNEGSKA (reference sequence). This CDR3 spans 17 amino acids. V was pared by 3 bases and J by 7 bases, with 25 bases between. CDR3 bases: TGCAGTGCTAGCAGCACCGAGGGACGGGAGATAGTGAATGAGCAGTTCTTC. Amino acid sequence: CSASSTEGREIVNEQFF.